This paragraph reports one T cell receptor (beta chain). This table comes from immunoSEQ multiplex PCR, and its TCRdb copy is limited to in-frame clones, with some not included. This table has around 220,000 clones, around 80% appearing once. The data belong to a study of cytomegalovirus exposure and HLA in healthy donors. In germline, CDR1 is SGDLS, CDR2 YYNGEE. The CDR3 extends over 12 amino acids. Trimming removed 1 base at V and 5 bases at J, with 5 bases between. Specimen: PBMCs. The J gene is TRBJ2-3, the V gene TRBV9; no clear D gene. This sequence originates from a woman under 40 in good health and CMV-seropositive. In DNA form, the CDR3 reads TGTGCCAGCAGCGTAACCAAAGATACGCAGTATTTT. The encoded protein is CASSVTKDTQYF.